This T cell receptor beta chain was sequenced for a study of blood T cell repertoires in COVID-19. Repertoires were generated with immunoSEQ multiplex PCR, while TCRdb's copy carries only in-frame clones and drops some. This sample has roughly 380,000 clones, with about nine tenths found just once. The CDR3 loop spans 16 amino acids. V lost 4 bases and J lost 0, with 16 bases in between. The sequencing sample was made of PBMCs or T cells enriched from blood (not recorded which). J is TRBJ2-7 and V is TRBV23-1; D is perhaps TRBD2 (5 bases). TRBV23-1 is filed as an ORF, its function uncertain. The source is a woman aged 30 to 39 who had been exposed to COVID-19. This CDR3 is CASSPKAEGVSYEQYF. The CDR3 DNA sequence: TGCGCCAGCAGTCCCAAGGCAGAGGGCGTCTCCTACGAGCAGTACTTC.